Included here is one T cell receptor (beta chain) sequence, with context. These data belong to a study of blood T cell repertoires in COVID-19. Whole-study context: Collection of acute and convalescent COVID-19 samples took place in the United States, Italy and Spain.

Method: immunoSEQ multiplex PCR; TCRdb's copy keeps in-frame clones and lacks some. The data hold a few hundred thousand clones, with over 85% observed a single time. Germline V gene sequence: CDR1 ENHRY, CDR2 SYGVKD. Trimming removed 0 bases at V and 4 bases at J, with 18 bases between. The CDR3 covers 17 residues. The source is a woman in her twenties or thirties with COVID-19, enrolled during active disease. V usage is TRBV10-3 and J usage is TRBJ1-2; weak D call: TRBD1 (6 bases). The source material was peripheral blood. CDR3 residues: CAISESAGDTHIYGYTF. CDR3 nucleotide sequence: TGTGCCATCAGTGAGTCAGCTGGGGACACCCACATCTATGGCTACACCTTC.